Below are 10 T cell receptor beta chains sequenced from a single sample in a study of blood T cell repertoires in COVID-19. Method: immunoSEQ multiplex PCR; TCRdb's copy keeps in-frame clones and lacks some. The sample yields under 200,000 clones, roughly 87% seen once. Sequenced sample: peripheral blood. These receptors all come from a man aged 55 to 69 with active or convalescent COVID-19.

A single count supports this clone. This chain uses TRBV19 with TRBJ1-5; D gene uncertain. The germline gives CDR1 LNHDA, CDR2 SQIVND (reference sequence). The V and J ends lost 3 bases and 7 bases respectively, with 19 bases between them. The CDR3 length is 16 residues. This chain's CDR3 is CASSISGFPSQQPQHF. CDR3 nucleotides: TGTGCCAGTAGTATTTCGGGGTTCCCTTCACAACAGCCCCAGCATTTT.

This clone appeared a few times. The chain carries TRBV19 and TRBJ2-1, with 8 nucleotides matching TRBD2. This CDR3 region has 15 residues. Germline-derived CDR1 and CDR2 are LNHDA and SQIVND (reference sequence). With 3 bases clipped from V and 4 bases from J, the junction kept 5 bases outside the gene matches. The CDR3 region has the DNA TGTGCCAGTAGTATTCAAAGCGGGGGATACAATGAGCAGTTCTTC. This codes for CASSIQSGGYNEQFF.

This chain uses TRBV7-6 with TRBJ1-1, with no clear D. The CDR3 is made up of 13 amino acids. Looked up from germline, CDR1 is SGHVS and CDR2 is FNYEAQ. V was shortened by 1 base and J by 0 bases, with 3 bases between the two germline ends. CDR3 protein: CASSLDMNTEAFF. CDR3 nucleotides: TGTGCCAGCAGCTTAGATATGAACACTGAAGCTTTCTTT.

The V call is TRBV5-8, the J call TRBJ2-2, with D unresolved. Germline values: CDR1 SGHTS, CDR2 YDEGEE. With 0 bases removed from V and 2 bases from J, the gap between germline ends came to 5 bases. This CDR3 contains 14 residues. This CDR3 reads CASSLGLNTGELFF. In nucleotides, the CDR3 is TGTGCCAGCAGCTTGGGACTTAACACCGGGGAGCTGTTTTTT.

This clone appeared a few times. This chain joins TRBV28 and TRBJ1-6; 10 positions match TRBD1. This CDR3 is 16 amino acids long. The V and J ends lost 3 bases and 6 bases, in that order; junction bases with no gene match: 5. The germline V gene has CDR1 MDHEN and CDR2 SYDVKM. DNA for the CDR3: TGTGCCAGCAGTTTTGGGGGGACAGGGGCTAATTCACCCCTCCACTTT. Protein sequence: CASSFGGTGANSPLHF.

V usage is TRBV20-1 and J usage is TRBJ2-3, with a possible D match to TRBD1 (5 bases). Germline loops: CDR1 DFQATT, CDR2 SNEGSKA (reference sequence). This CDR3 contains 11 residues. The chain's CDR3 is CSAQGTDTQYF. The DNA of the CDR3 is TGCAGCGCACAGGGCACAGATACGCAGTATTTT.

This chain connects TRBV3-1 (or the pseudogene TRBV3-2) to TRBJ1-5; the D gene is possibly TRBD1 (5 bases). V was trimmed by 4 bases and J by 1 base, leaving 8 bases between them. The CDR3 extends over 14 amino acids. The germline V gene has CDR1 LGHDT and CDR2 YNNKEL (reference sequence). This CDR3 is CASSLDNSNQPQHF. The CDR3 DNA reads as TGTGCCAGCAGCCTGGACAACAGCAATCAGCCCCAGCATTTT.

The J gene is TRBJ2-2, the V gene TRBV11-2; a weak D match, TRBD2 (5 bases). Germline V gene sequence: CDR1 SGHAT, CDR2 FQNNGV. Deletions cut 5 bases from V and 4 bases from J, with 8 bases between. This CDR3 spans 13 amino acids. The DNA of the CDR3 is TGTGCCAGCAGCCCTAGCATCACCGGGGAGCTGTTTTTT. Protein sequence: CASSPSITGELFF.

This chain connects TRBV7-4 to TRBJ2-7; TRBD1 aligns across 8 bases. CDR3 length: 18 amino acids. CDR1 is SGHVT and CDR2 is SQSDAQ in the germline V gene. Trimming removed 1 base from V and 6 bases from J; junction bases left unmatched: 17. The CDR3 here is CASSLETTADRAGIEQYF. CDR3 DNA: TGTGCCAGCAGCTTAGAGACGACGGCGGACAGGGCGGGAATCGAGCAGTACTTC. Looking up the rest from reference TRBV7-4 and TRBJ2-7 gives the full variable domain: GAGVSQSPRYKVAKRGRDVALRCDSISGHVTLYWYRQTLGQGSEVLTYSQSDAQRDKSGRPSGRFSAERPERSVSTLKIQRTEQGDSAVYLCASSLETTADRAGIEQYFGPGTRLTVT.

CDR3 nucleotides: TGTGCCAGTAGTCTGACAGGGCCCGGAAACACCATATATTTT. This sequence encodes CASSLTGPGNTIYF. This chain uses TRBV19 with TRBJ1-3, with TRBD1 matching 7 bases. The germline V gene encodes CDR1 LNHDA and CDR2 SQIVND (reference sequence). The V gene end was trimmed by 5 bases and the J gene end by 4 bases; junction bases not matched to a gene: 5. This CDR3 has 14 amino acids.